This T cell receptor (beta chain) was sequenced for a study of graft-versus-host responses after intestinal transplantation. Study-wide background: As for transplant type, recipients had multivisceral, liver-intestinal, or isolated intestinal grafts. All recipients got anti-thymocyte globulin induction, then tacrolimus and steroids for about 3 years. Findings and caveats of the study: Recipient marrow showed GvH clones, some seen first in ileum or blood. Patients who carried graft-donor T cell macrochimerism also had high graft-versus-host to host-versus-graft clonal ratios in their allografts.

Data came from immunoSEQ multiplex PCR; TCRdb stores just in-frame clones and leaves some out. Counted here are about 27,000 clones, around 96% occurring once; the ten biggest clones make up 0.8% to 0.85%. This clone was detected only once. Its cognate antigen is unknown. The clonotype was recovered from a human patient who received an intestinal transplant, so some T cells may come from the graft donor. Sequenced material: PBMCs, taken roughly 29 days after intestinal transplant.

This CDR3 reads CASRPGPGGTEAFF. The DNA of the CDR3 is TGCGCCAGCAGACCCGGGCCCGGAGGAACTGAAGCTTTCTTT. The rearrangement links TRBV5-1 to TRBJ1-1; no clear D gene. The CDR3 consists of 14 residues. Germline V CDR1 and CDR2: SGHRS, YFSETQ. The V end was cut by 5 bases, the J end by 5 bases, with 16 bases between.